One T cell receptor beta chain is described in this entry. This clone was observed a single time. Its specific antigen is unknown. Per-base quality was not reported, and no clone a single base away is much larger than it. V is cut by 4 bases and J by 5 bases, and the space between the germline ends is 6 bases. The germline V gene provides CDR1 SGHRS and CDR2 YFSETQ. From its cysteine to its phenylalanine, the CDR3 spans 11 amino acids. Only CDR3 DNA remains: 33 bases, in frame from the first base. Using the deep immunoSEQ assay, TCR CDR3 regions were amplified from genomic DNA by multiplex PCR. Extracted genomic DNA from each cell subset was distributed evenly across all wells of several immunoSEQ 96-well plates, and each plate was treated as a replicate. For sorted subsets, 200 to 250 ng of genomic DNA, equivalent to 25,000 to 35,000 T cell genomes, went into each replicate PCR. Purified libraries were measured with a Qubit 3.0 fluorometer, size-checked on a Bioanalyzer 2100, and measured again with the KAPA Library Quantification kit. Each immunoSEQ 96-well plate was sequenced on its own single-read 150-cycle Illumina NextSeq 550 flow cell. The paper's data handling went like this. The immunoSEQ output contained only junctional sequences without quality scores, so filtering could not match that applied to full-length reads. To assign V/J genes and CDR3, sequences were annotated against IMGT germline references using PyIR, a Python wrapper for IgBLAST v1.9. Any read was removed if the V/J assignment was weak (E-value above 1e-6), the CDR3 was missing, or the read contained stop codons, out-of-frame junctions, or ambiguous translated residues. A V3J clonotype was defined by an identical inferred V gene, J gene, and CDR3 amino acid sequence. Percentage overlap between repertoires was computed as shared unique clonotypes divided by the size of the smaller repertoire. Richness of each repertoire was evaluated using RTK rarefaction, the Chao1 estimator, and Recon v2.1 estimates of unobserved clonotypes. For all TCRbeta clonotypes obtained by the gDNA method from a few donors, generation probabilities were computed with OLGA. The table was pulled from immuneACCESS by TCRdb, which kept in-frame rearrangements only. Such tables lose some clones; where checked, under half of the loss comes from unresolved V genes, and the rest has no known cause. That table gives V, J and clone size, and the DNA gave D and trimming. For this sample there are 2,500,000 or so clones; 85% to 95% appear just once. The top ten clonotypes cover 0.37% of the sample.

The donors were healthy, HIV-negative adults who had no recently reported acute infections or vaccinations. Every donor was a Caucasian adult living in Nashville, Tennessee, USA. CD4+ T cells were enriched through magnetic negative selection, after which naive cells were positively selected on CD45RA and the remaining negative fraction served as the memory subset. Blood was collected by leukapheresis, and PBMCs were isolated by Ficoll-Histopaque density gradient centrifugation and then cryopreserved in liquid nitrogen vapor phase. Purity and quantity of every magnetically sorted T cell population were checked by analytical flow cytometry. Each sorted fraction had its genomic DNA isolated and then quantified by UV absorbance on a Nanodrop 2000c. This sample was taken from a study of shared clonotypes between healthy human individuals (dated by TCRdb to about 2020). Notes on the research overall: A couple of women and a few men aged 18 to 49 years were included in the cohort. The study deeply sequenced blood TCR repertoires of five healthy adults to estimate repertoire size and the extent of clonotype sharing between individuals. Leukapheresis yielded between about 0.9 and 8.9 billion PBMCs per donor. Per donor, three plates each were used for CD4 naive and CD4 memory, two for CD8 naive, and one for CD8 memory. To increase sequencing depth and limit assay-specific biases, TCR repertoire library preparation and sequencing were carried out by different laboratories using diverse techniques.

On the study overall, not on this receptor specifically: Naive subsets generally had larger estimated clonotype richness than memory subsets did. Sampling was limited to blood, and TCR repertoires in tissue likely differ from TCR repertoires in blood. When a few donors were compared, the shared fraction of clonotypes was around 5% for naive CD4, 3.5% to 4% for naive CD8, 2% to 2.5% for memory CD4, and roughly 0.43% for memory CD8. Higher generation probabilities were observed for clonotypes shared by all four sorted-subset donors than for non-shared clonotypes. Incomplete sequencing was indicated by rarefaction of sorted-subset datasets, despite the large sequencing depth. Pairwise subsampling led to the expectation that sequencing depth would affect the degree of clonotype sharing among donors. Because the study included a small number of donors, the genetic and exposure-history diversity represented was limited.

The sequence joins TRBV5-1 to TRBJ2-5, with the D gene uncertain. Sequenced material: naive CD4+ T cells from PBMCs. What the cell subset or site label conveys for this sample: CD45RA+ positively selected. This clonotype was sampled from a man aged 18-30 years in good health. Some clones in this sample may be carry-over from other donors' samples. The CDR3 protein: CASSHGETQYF. The DNA sequence is as follows: TGCGCCAGCAGCCATGGGGAGACCCAGTACTTC.